The source of this T cell receptor (beta chain) is a study of cytomegalovirus exposure and HLA in healthy donors. Study context: Unique TCRs from HLA-typed donors, around 93 million of them, were held in an early data release. Study-wide results and limits: It was confirmed in vitro that a few of the CMV-associated chains were specific for CMV antigens.

Amplification used 60 Vbeta primers and 13 Jbeta primers. Assay used: immunoSEQ multiplex PCR; TCRdb lists only in-frame clones, some missing. The table lists 120,000 to 150,000 clones, roughly 80% of them singletons, with about 5% in the top ten. Worth noting for this clone: As yet, its antigen is unknown.

The trim removed 4 bases at V and 7 bases at J, leaving 10 bases unmatched. Looked up from germline, CDR1 is MGHRA and CDR2 is YSYEKL. The CDR3 sequence is 16 residues long. Material: PBMCs. The V gene is TRBV4-1, the J gene TRBJ1-6, with 7 bases aligning to TRBD1. The receptor's source is a male donor in good health and CMV-seronegative. In DNA, the CDR3 is TGCGCCAGCAGCCTACAGAGCGACAGGGAGAATTCACCCCTCCACTTT. Its translation is CASSLQSDRENSPLHF.